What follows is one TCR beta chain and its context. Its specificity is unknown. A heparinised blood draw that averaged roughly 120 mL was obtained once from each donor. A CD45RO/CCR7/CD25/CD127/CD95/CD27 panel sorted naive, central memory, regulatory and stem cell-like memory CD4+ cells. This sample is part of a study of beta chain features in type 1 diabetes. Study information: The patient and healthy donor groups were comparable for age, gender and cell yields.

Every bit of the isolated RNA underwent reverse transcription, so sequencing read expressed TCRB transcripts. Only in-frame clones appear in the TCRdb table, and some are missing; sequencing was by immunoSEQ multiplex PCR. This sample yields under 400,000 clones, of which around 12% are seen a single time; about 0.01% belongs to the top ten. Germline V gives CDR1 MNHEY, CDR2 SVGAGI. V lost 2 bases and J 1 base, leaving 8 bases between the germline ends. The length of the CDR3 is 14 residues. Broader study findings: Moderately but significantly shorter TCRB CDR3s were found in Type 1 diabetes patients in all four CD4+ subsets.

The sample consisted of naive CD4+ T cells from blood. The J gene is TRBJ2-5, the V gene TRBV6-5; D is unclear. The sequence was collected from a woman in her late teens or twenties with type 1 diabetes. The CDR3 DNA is TGTGCCAGCAGTTACCGGGTCCCCCAAGAGACCCAGTACTTC. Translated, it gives CASSYRVPQETQYF.